The entry below gives a single TCR beta chain sequence along with its context. What it recognizes is unknown. Once RNA had been extracted, it was reverse transcribed into cDNA to act as the sequencing template. Sequenced by immunoSEQ multiplex PCR; TCRdb stores in-frame clones only, minus some. The data contain 120,000 or so clones, around 63% of them singletons. This sample is part of a study of CD8+ T cells in alopecia areata. The wider study: The protocol delivered tofacitinib for 6 to 18 months, then withdrew it for 6 months. General study findings and limits: In scalp, tofacitinib significantly decreased clonality and expanded CD8+ clones among the top 100. Uncertainty about whether baseline CD8+ expansion is linked to response remains, with one nonresponder. Researchers reported that TCR sharing among patients proved less clear than in mice, possibly HLA-linked.

Documented treatment: oral pan-JAK inhibitor, 5-10 mg twice daily. V was trimmed by 0 bases and J by 1 base, leaving 13 bases between them. This CDR3 has 16 residues. Germline V gene sequence: CDR1 SGHRS, CDR2 YFSETQ. The source was CD4+ T cells sorted from blood, collected at week 4, from a patient treated with tofacitinib. This receptor was identified in a human donor with alopecia areata. The chain uses TRBV5-1 and TRBJ2-5; possibly TRBD1 for D (6 bases). The CDR3 DNA is TGCGCCAGCAGCTTGGTTCTGACAGGATCCCAAGAGACCCAGTACTTC. Its protein is CASSLVLTGSQETQYF.